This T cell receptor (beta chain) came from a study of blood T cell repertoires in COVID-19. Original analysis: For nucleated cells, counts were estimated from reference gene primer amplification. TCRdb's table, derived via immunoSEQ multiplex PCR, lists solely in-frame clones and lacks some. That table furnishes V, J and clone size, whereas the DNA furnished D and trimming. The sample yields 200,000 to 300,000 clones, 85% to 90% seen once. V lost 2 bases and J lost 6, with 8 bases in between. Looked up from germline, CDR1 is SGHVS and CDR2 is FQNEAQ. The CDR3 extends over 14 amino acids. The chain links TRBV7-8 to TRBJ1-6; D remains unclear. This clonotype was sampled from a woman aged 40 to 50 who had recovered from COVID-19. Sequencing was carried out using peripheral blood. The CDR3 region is CASSLRFPNSPLHF. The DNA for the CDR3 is TGTGCCAGCAGCTTACGTTTCCCTAATTCACCCCTCCACTTT.